These T cell receptor beta chains were read from a single sample in a study of shared clonotypes between healthy human individuals. Repertoires were generated with immunoSEQ multiplex PCR, while TCRdb's copy carries only in-frame clones and drops some. The data show a few hundred thousand clones, about 96% seen once. Specimen: memory CD8+ T cells sorted from blood. The receptors originated from a man in his thirties or forties in good health. CDR3s include the opening cysteine and the closing phenylalanine or tryptophan. A D gene is named only where the DNA matches it firmly. The size entry is marked missing in some rows and otherwise reads once, few, many or a size class.

TRBV5-1,15,NA,NA,TRBJ2-2,CASSLVGTKTGELFF,TGCGCCAGCAGCTTGGTCGGGACAAAAACCGGGGAGCTGTTTTTT
TRBV5-5,15,TRBD1,once,TRBJ2-3,CASSLGPQGADTQYF,TGTGCCAGCAGCTTGGGACCCCAGGGGGCAGATACGCAGTATTTT
TRBV5-4,13,NA,NA,TRBJ2-1,CASSLESRNEQFF,TGTGCCAGCAGCTTGGAGTCCCGTAATGAGCAGTTCTTC
TRBV11-3,18,NA,NA,TRBJ2-2,CASSLALWGTKNTGELFF,TGTGCCAGCAGCTTAGCCCTCTGGGGGACAAAAAACACCGGGGAGCTGTTTTTT
TRBV29-1,13,NA,NA,TRBJ2-5,CSVAAGVQETQYF,TGCAGCGTTGCAGCGGGTGTCCAAGAGACCCAGTACTTC
TRBV27,17,TRBD2,NA,TRBJ2-1,CASSSGTSGVPYNEQFF,TGTGCCAGCAGTTCCGGGACTAGCGGGGTCCCCTACAATGAGCAGTTCTTC
TRBV11-2,13,NA,NA,TRBJ2-7,CASSLETSSEQYF,TGTGCCAGCAGCCTGGAGACTAGTTCCGAGCAGTACTTC
TRBV5-1,13,TRBD2,NA,TRBJ2-7,CASRRTSSYEQYF,TGCGCCAGCAGGCGGACTAGCTCCTACGAGCAGTACTTC
TRBV5-1,14,TRBD2,NA,TRBJ2-4,CASSAAGLQNIQYF,TGCGCCAGCAGTGCAGCGGGGCTACAAAACATTCAGTACTTC
TRBV6-5,13,NA,NA,TRBJ1-2,CASSARANYGYTF,TGTGCCAGCAGTGCTAGGGCTAACTATGGCTACACCTTC
TRBV5-4,15,TRBD2,NA,TRBJ2-7,CASSYLEGGGYEQYF,TGTGCCAGCAGCTACCTAGAAGGCGGGGGTTACGAGCAGTACTTC
TRBV5-1,14,NA,once,TRBJ2-4,CASSVGVGKNIQYF,TGCGCCAGCAGCGTAGGAGTCGGCAAAAACATTCAGTACTTC
TRBV19,11,TRBD1,NA,TRBJ2-7,CARPRGREQYF,TGTGCCAGACCTAGGGGGCGCGAGCAGTACTTC
TRBV5-1,14,NA,NA,TRBJ2-7,CASSQPGLNYEQYF,TGCGCCAGCAGCCAACCGGGACTGAACTACGAGCAGTACTTC
TRBV15,12,NA,NA,TRBJ2-5,CATSSGRETQYF,TGTGCCACCAGCAGCGGGCGAGAGACCCAGTACTTC
TRBV19,16,TRBD2,NA,TRBJ2-1,CASSIGLAGRSNEQFF,TGTGCCAGTAGTATTGGACTAGCGGGAAGGAGCAATGAGCAGTTCTTC
TRBV19,15,NA,NA,TRBJ1-2,CASANRAGWNYGYTF,TGTGCCAGTGCAAATAGGGCAGGGTGGAACTATGGCTACACCTTC
TRBV10-2,13,NA,NA,TRBJ1-2,CATLRSPNYGYTF,TGCGCCACTCTCCGGAGCCCTAACTATGGCTACACCTTC
TRBV15,15,NA,once,TRBJ2-5,CATSRNSGTQETQYF,TGTGCCACCAGCAGAAATAGCGGAACCCAAGAGACCCAGTACTTC
TRBV9,15,NA,NA,TRBJ2-1,CASSVVGTAYNEQFF,TGTGCCAGCAGCGTAGTGGGGACGGCATACAATGAGCAGTTCTTC
TRBV5-6,14,NA,NA,TRBJ2-3,CASSLVSSPDTQYF,TGTGCCAGCAGCTTGGTATCTAGCCCAGATACGCAGTATTTT
TRBV13,14,NA,NA,TRBJ1-4,CASSAGGRGEKLFF,TGTGCCAGCAGCGCCGGAGGGCGGGGTGAAAAACTGTTTTTT
TRBV5-1,13,NA,NA,TRBJ2-2,CASSLAAGGELFF,TGCGCCAGCAGCTTGGCCGCGGGAGGGGAGCTGTTTTTT
TRBV30,12,NA,NA,TRBJ1-2,CAWGRFGSGYTF,TGTGCCTGGGGGCGTTTTGGGTCTGGCTACACCTTC
TRBV6-5,16,TRBD2,NA,TRBJ2-7,CASSYSRPGGGYEQYF,TGTGCCAGCAGTTACTCGAGGCCGGGAGGCGGCTACGAGCAGTACTTC
TRBV1,19,NA,NA,TRBJ2-5,CTSSQAPRTSAVCQETQYF,TGCACCAGCAGCCAAGCCCCCCGGACTAGCGCGGTATGTCAAGAGACCCAGTACTTC
TRBV7-9,17,TRBD1,NA,TRBJ2-6,CASSTRDRPSGANVLTF,TGTGCCAGCAGCACCCGGGACAGGCCATCTGGGGCCAACGTCCTGACTTTC
TRBV5-1,14,NA,NA,TRBJ2-7,CASSLGDFSSEQYF,TGCGCCAGCAGCTTGGGGGACTTTTCCTCCGAGCAGTACTTC
TRBV28,10,NA,NA,TRBJ2-5,CASGLETQYF,TGTGCCAGCGGGTTAGAGACCCAGTACTTC
TRBV30,13,NA,NA,TRBJ2-7,CAWTPQGSYEQYF,TGTGCCTGGACCCCACAGGGATCCTACGAGCAGTACTTC
TRBV6-5,13,TRBD1,NA,TRBJ2-7,CASIGQGSYEQYF,TGTGCCAGCATCGGACAGGGAAGCTACGAGCAGTACTTC
TRBV7-3,16,TRBD1,NA,TRBJ2-7,CAGAGTGFQMAYEQYF,TGTGCCGGGGCCGGGACAGGGTTCCAGATGGCCTACGAGCAGTACTTC
TRBV6-5,15,TRBD1,NA,TRBJ1-5,CASRAGTASNQPQHF,TGTGCCAGCAGAGCCGGGACAGCCAGCAATCAGCCCCAGCATTTT
TRBV7-9,14,NA,NA,TRBJ2-3,CASSFAGLTDTQYF,TGTGCCAGCAGCTTTGCGGGCCTCACAGATACGCAGTATTTT
TRBV30,13,TRBD2,once,TRBJ2-7,CAWIGGRAGEQYF,TGTGCCTGGATAGGCGGGAGGGCGGGGGAGCAGTACTTC
TRBV19,14,TRBD1,few,TRBJ1-5,CASSMGQGNQPQHF,TGTGCCAGTAGTATGGGACAGGGCAATCAGCCCCAGCATTTT
TRBV12-5,16,NA,NA,TRBJ2-1,CASGNQGALSYNEQFF,TGTGCTAGTGGGAACCAGGGCGCCCTCTCCTACAATGAGCAGTTCTTC
TRBV28,11,TRBD1,NA,TRBJ1-2,CASSQTGGYTF,TGTGCCAGCAGTCAGACAGGGGGCTACACCTTC
TRBV11-3,15,NA,NA,TRBJ2-5,CASSLETGPKETQYF,TGTGCCAGCAGCTTAGAGACAGGTCCAAAAGAGACCCAGTACTTC
TRBV5-1,15,TRBD2,NA,TRBJ2-2,CASSGSGTNTGELFF,TGCGCCAGCTCCGGCAGCGGGACGAACACCGGGGAGCTGTTTTTT
TRBV10-1,15,NA,once,TRBJ2-6,CASSRSKSRANVLTF,TGCGCCAGCAGTAGGTCCAAAAGTCGGGCCAACGTCCTGACTTTC
TRBV4-1,15,NA,NA,TRBJ2-1,CASSQEWSSYNEQFF,TGCGCCAGCAGCCAAGAATGGAGCTCCTACAATGAGCAGTTCTTC
TRBV29-1,13,TRBD1,NA,TRBJ2-7,CSVGTGGSDEQYF,TGCAGCGTTGGGACAGGGGGTTCTGACGAGCAGTACTTC
TRBV30,12,NA,NA,TRBJ1-2,CAWSAASYGYTF,TGTGCCTGGAGTGCGGCTTCCTATGGCTACACCTTC
TRBV9,16,NA,NA,TRBJ2-7,CASSVASGDRGYEQYF,TGTGCCAGCAGCGTAGCTTCGGGGGATAGGGGCTACGAGCAGTACTTC
TRBV18,15,TRBD1,NA,TRBJ1-2,CASSPTRGTGDGYTF,TGTGCCAGCTCACCCACTAGGGGGACAGGGGACGGCTACACCTTC
TRBV27,15,NA,NA,TRBJ2-6,CASSFRLSGANVLTF,TGTGCCAGCAGTTTCCGGCTCTCTGGGGCCAACGTCCTGACTTTC